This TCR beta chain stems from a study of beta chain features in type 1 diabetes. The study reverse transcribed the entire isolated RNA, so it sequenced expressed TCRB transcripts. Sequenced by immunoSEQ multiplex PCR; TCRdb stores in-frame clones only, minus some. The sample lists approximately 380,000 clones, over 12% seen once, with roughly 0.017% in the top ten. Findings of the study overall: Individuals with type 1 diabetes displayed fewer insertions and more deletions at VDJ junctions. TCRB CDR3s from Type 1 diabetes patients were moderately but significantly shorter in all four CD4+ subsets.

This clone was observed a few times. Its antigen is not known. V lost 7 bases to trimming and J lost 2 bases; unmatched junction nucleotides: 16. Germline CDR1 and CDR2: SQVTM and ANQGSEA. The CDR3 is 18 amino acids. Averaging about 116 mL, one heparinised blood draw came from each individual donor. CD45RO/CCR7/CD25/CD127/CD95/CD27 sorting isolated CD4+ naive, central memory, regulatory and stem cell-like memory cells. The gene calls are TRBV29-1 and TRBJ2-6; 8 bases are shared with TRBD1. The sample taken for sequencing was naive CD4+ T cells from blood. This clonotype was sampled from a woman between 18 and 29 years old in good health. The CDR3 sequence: CSARDRIFSPAGANVLTF. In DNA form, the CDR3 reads TGCAGCGCTCGGGACAGGATCTTTTCCCCTGCTGGGGCCAACGTCCTGACTTTC.